This entry lists 8 T cell receptor beta chains sequenced from one sample in a study of blood T cell repertoires in COVID-19. The repertoire was sequenced with immunoSEQ multiplex PCR; TCRdb's copy has only in-frame clones and lacks some. The sample includes around 100,000 clones, approximately 80% of them seen just once. Sequencing input: peripheral blood. The receptor set was obtained from a woman in her 70s with acute or convalescent COVID-19.

The sample holds a few counts of this clone. The chain combines TRBV5-1 with TRBJ2-3; no definite D call. Germline CDR1 is SGHRS and CDR2 is YFSETQ. V shed 1 base and J shed 2 bases, with 8 bases lying between them. The CDR3 is made up of 14 amino acids. This chain's CDR3 is CASSLSLLTDTQYF. The CDR3 region has the DNA TGCGCCAGCAGCTTGTCCCTACTCACAGATACGCAGTATTTT.

The chain couples TRBV13 to TRBJ2-3; possibly TRBD2 for D (5 bases). Deletions cut 6 bases from V and 5 bases from J, with 15 bases between. The CDR3 extends over 14 amino acids. Germline V CDR1 and CDR2: PRHDT, FYEKMQ (reference sequence). The CDR3 here is CASSQGFGGDTQYF. The CDR3 region has the DNA TGTGCCAGCAGTCAAGGATTTGGAGGAGATACGCAGTATTTT. The variable domain in full, completed from reference TRBV13 and TRBJ2-3, reads AAGVIQSPRHLIKEKRETATLKCYPIPRHDTVYWYQQGPGQDPQFLISFYEKMQSDKGSIPDRFSAQQFSDYHSELNMSSLELGDSALYFCASSQGFGGDTQYFGPGTRLTVL.

J is TRBJ1-3 and V is TRBV6-5; 7 nucleotides line up with TRBD1. V trimming: 6 bases; J trimming: 6 bases; junction bases outside the gene matches: 11. Looked up from germline, CDR1 is MNHEY and CDR2 is SVGAGI. The CDR3 has 15 amino acids. For the CDR3, the DNA is TGTGCCAGCAGGAGAACAGGGGTGGGGTTAAACACCATATATTTT. Protein sequence: CASRRTGVGLNTIYF.

This rearrangement joins TRBV7-2 to TRBJ2-2; 8 nucleotides match TRBD2. The ends lost 6 bases at V and 3 bases at J; junction bases unmatched: 9. This CDR3 has 16 amino acids. Germline assignment: CDR1 SGHTA and CDR2 FQGNSA. CDR3 protein: CASRLSGGTYTGELFF. The CDR3 coding sequence is TGTGCCAGCAGACTAAGCGGGGGCACGTACACCGGGGAGCTGTTTTTT.

This chain connects TRBV3-1 (or the pseudogene TRBV3-2) to TRBJ2-5, with 7 nucleotides matching TRBD2. J gave up 3 bases and V 1 base, and 2 bases lay outside the gene matches. The V gene's germline CDR1 is LGHDT and CDR2 YNNKEL (reference sequence). The CDR3 runs 14 residues. CDR3 amino acids: CASSQGTRKETQYF. CDR3 coding DNA: TGTGCCAGCAGCCAAGGGACTAGGAAAGAGACCCAGTACTTC.

The chain uses TRBV7-9 and TRBJ2-1, with TRBD2 matching 11 bases. V was pared by 5 bases and J by 5 bases, with 8 bases of the junction left unmatched. Per germline, CDR1 SEHNR and CDR2 FQNEAQ (reference sequence). The CDR3 runs to 16 residues. CDR3 sequence (DNA): TGTGCCAGCAGCAGTAGTGTAGCGGGGGGGCACAATGAGCAGTTCTTC. It encodes CASSSSVAGGHNEQFF. Looking up the rest from reference TRBV7-9 and TRBJ2-1 gives the full variable domain: DTGVSQNPRHKITKRGQNVTFRCDPISEHNRLYWYRQTLGQGPEFLTYFQNEAQLEKSRLLSDRFSAERPKGSFSTLEIQRTEQGDSAMYLCASSSSVAGGHNEQFFGPGTRLTVL.

For the CDR3, the DNA is TGTGCCAGCGAGGCGCAGGGGTATGGGGCCAACGTCCTGACTTTC. Its protein is CASEAQGYGANVLTF. V gene TRBV11-1 combines with J gene TRBJ2-6; D perhaps matches TRBD1 (6 bases). Germline loops: CDR1 SGHAT, CDR2 FQDESV (reference sequence). Trimming shortened V by 8 bases and J by 3 bases, and 14 bases separated the two germline ends. This CDR3 is built from 15 residues.

The V gene is TRBV4-1, the J gene TRBJ2-7; the match to TRBD1 covers 9 bases. Germline V gene sequence: CDR1 MGHRA, CDR2 YSYEKL. CDR3 length: 13 amino acids. V gave up 10 bases and J gave up 2 bases; unmatched junction bases: 6. The CDR3 region is CAKDRGPPYEQYF. Written as DNA, the CDR3 is TGCGCCAAGGACAGGGGCCCTCCCTACGAGCAGTACTTC.